This TCR beta chain originates from a study of radiation and T cells in renal cell carcinoma. V lost 3 bases and J lost 0, with 10 bases in between. Germline V gene sequence: CDR1 SGDLS, CDR2 YYNGEE. CDR3 length: 15 residues. Time point indicated: baseline pretreatment blood. Stated treatment: 15 Gy SBRT to primary tumor, nephrectomy 4 weeks later. Clones were read by immunoSEQ multiplex PCR, and TCRdb kept only the in-frame ones, dropping some. There are 50,000 to 75,000 clones in the sample; around 72% occur only once, and 7.3% lies in the top ten. The V call is TRBV9, the J call TRBJ1-3; D is unclear. The sequencing here drew on blood, taken from a patient whose treatment included radiotherapy and nephrectomy. The sequence was obtained from a man in his 60s with renal cell carcinoma. The DNA of the CDR3 is TGTGCCAGCAGCGCGGGCAGTAGCTCTGGAAACACCATATATTTT. It specifies CASSAGSSSGNTIYF.